This T cell receptor beta chain is from a study of human T cells and chemical hapten exposure. General study points: There was no change with DPC sensitization in TCRs above 1 in 1000 frequency.

The CDR3 totals 14 residues. Deletions cut 4 bases from V and 4 bases from J, with 13 bases between. The time point denotes: pre-sensitization, week 0. The treatment here: therapeutic diphenylcyclopropenone sensitization with weekly scalp DPC. Via MiXCR, TCRdb re-called the RACE reads, giving one row per CDR3 protein. The repertoire holds tens of thousands of distinct CDR3 sequences, roughly 8.8% seen once, with roughly 3.5% in the top ten. In its sample, this clonotype was seen many times. As yet, its antigen is unknown. V and J are TRBV12-3 or TRBV12-4 and TRBJ1-2; a possible D gene is TRBD1 (5 bases). This clonotype was sampled from a middle-aged woman with alopecia areata. Some clones in this sample may be carry-over from other donors' samples. The sequenced sample was whole blood, obtained in connection with sensitization to the hapten diphenylcyclopropenone (DPC). CDR3 DNA: TGTGCCAGCAGTTGGGACGGTGGCGGCTATGGCTACACCTTC. It yields the protein CASSWDGGGYGYTF.